This T cell receptor beta chain was obtained from a study of cytomegalovirus exposure and HLA in healthy donors. Study-wide background: There were some 410 genotyped donors. Of these, about 81% fell in the genetic ancestry cluster associated with self-reported Caucasian donors.

Despite likely unrecorded immune exposures, the donors were nominally healthy at the time of sampling. General observations from the study: A later analysis found that most CMV-associated TCR beta chains appeared HLA-restricted. At a 0.05 false discovery rate, a later analysis found 16,951 TCR beta sequences to be associated with HLA alleles.

The CDR3 covers 14 residues. Germline V gene data show CDR1 as LGHNA and CDR2 as YNFKEQ. V was clipped by 4 bases and J by 2 bases, with 10 bases between them. A remark on this clone: Its antigen is as yet unknown.

Primers for the PCR totalled 60 Vbeta and 13 Jbeta. Repertoires were generated with immunoSEQ multiplex PCR, while TCRdb's copy carries only in-frame clones and drops some. The sample records about 67,000 clones, about 65% being singletons. The sequencing input was PBMCs. This sequence originates from a woman aged 30 to 39 in good health and CMV-seronegative. This chain joins TRBV4-2 and TRBJ2-3, with D tentatively TRBD1 (6 bases). Written as DNA, the CDR3 is TGTGCCAGCAGCCCAGGACAGCCCACAGATACGCAGTATTTT. It specifies CASSPGQPTDTQYF.